These 9 T cell receptor beta chains came from one sample sequenced in a study of T cells in Graves' hyperthyroidism and ophthalmopathy. Amplification of TCR beta CDR3 regions used RNA as the template. The primer set for the first-round RT-PCR of the TCR CDR3 was HTBI. TCRdb re-derived calls from the multiplex PCR reads in MiXCR, one entry per CDR3 protein. Among 250,000 to 400,000 distinct CDR3 sequences, roughly an eighth were seen once, and the ten largest hold roughly 33%. Material: blood. These receptors all come from a middle-aged woman with Graves' ophthalmopathy.

The genes are TRBV15 and TRBJ1-5; 8 bases agree with TRBD1. The CDR3 loop spans 16 amino acids. The germline V gene has CDR1 LNHNV and CDR2 YYDKDF (reference sequence). Trimming took 1 base from V and 7 from J; bases not matched to a gene: 9. For the CDR3, the DNA is TGTGCCACCAGCAGAGGTATCAGGGGGCCTTGGCAGCCCCAGCATTTT. Translation gives CATSRGIRGPWQPQHF. Looking up the rest from reference TRBV15 and TRBJ1-5 gives the full variable domain: DAMVIQNPRYQVTQFGKPVTLSCSQTLNHNVMYWYQQKSSQAPKLLFHYYDKDFNNEADTPDNFQSRRPNTSFCFLDIRSPGLGDTAMYLCATSRGIRGPWQPQHFGDGTRLSIL.

This chain links TRBV27 with TRBJ2-6, with unresolved D. CDR1 is MNHEY and CDR2 is SMNVEV in the germline V gene (reference sequence). Trimming shortened V by 8 bases and J by 2 bases, and 13 bases separated the two germline ends. The CDR3 spans 15 residues. The CDR3 loop is CASVDLRAGANVLTF. Here the CDR3 DNA reads TGTGCCAGCGTCGATCTCCGAGCTGGGGCCAACGTCCTGACTTTC. The complete variable domain, with remaining parts taken from reference TRBV27 and TRBJ2-6, reads EAQVTQNPRYLITVTGKKLTVTCSQNMNHEYMSWYRQDPGLGLRQIYYSMNVEVTDKGDVPEGYKVSRKEKRNFPLILESPSPNQTSLYFCASVDLRAGANVLTFGAGSRLTVL.

The J gene is TRBJ2-1, the V gene TRBV2; 13 positions agree with TRBD2. This CDR3 spans 19 amino acids. J gave up 0 bases and V 7 bases, and 12 bases lay outside the gene matches. CDR1 is SNHLY, CDR2 FYNNEI, per germline. CDR3 sequence reads: CASTGTSGAPSGSYNEQFF. CDR3 nucleotides: TGTGCCAGCACCGGGACTAGCGGGGCCCCTTCGGGCTCCTACAATGAGCAGTTCTTC. Drawing the rest from reference TRBV2 and TRBJ2-1, the complete variable domain is EPEVTQTPSHQVTQMGQEVILRCVPISNHLYFYWYRQILGQKVEFLVSFYNNEISEKSEIFDDQFSVERPDGSNFTLKIRSTKLEDSAMYFCASTGTSGAPSGSYNEQFFGPGTRLTVL.

The table lists this clonotype with many counts. The gene calls are TRBV11-2 and TRBJ2-1; D might be TRBD2 (5 bases). The CDR3 runs to 15 residues. V was trimmed by 3 bases and J by 7 bases, leaving 16 bases between them. Germline V gene data show CDR1 as SGHAT and CDR2 as FQNNGV. This chain's CDR3 is CASSLMGALGNEQFF. For the CDR3, the DNA is TGTGCCAGCAGCTTGATGGGAGCCCTCGGGAATGAGCAGTTCTTC.

This clonotype turned up a few times. Sequence at one end of the junction differs from germline and may be a read error. This chain joins TRBV5-5 and TRBJ2-1; D possibly corresponds to TRBD2 (5 bases). The J call may not be correct, given that the DNA end is closer to TRBJ2-7. CDR3 length equals 15 residues. Looked up from germline, CDR1 is SGHKS and CDR2 is YYEKEE (reference sequence). The CDR3: CASSFGSAKYNEQYF. CDR3 DNA sequence: TGTGCTAGCAGCTTTGGTAGCGCCAAATACAATGAGCAGTACTTC.

This clonotype appeared many times. The chain has TRBV2 and TRBJ2-3, with TRBD2 matching 12 bases. The germline V gene has CDR1 SNHLY and CDR2 FYNNEI. With 5 bases clipped from V and 5 bases from J, the junction kept 5 bases outside the gene matches. This CDR3 spans 15 amino acids. The CDR3 spells CASSLAGGPVDTQYF. CDR3 nucleotides: TGTGCCAGCAGTCTAGCGGGGGGGCCAGTAGATACGCAGTATTTT. The full variable domain, in which reference TRBV2 and TRBJ2-3 provide the parts outside the CDR3, is EPEVTQTPSHQVTQMGQEVILRCVPISNHLYFYWYRQILGQKVEFLVSFYNNEISEKSEIFDDQFSVERPDGSNFTLKIRSTKLEDSAMYFCASSLAGGPVDTQYFGPGTRLTVL.

This clonotype showed up many times. This chain uses TRBV6-5 with TRBJ1-3, with D perhaps matching TRBD1 (5 bases). The germline V gene has CDR1 MNHEY and CDR2 SVGAGI. CDR3 length: 18 amino acids. V was clipped by 0 bases and J by 6 bases, with 21 bases between them. CDR3 sequence: CASSYSNRGRVEENTIYF. The CDR3 DNA sequence: TGTGCCAGCAGTTACTCGAATCGGGGCAGGGTGGAGGAAAACACCATATATTTT.

The chain combines TRBV19 with TRBJ1-3; TRBD1 aligns across 9 bases. This CDR3 has 18 amino acids. Germline trimming cut 5 bases from V and 3 bases from J; bases unmatched to any gene: 14. Germline lookup yields CDR1 LNHDA and CDR2 SQIVND (reference sequence). The CDR3 protein is CASSPGPGQGNFGNTIYF. CDR3 nucleotides: TGTGCCAGTAGTCCAGGACCGGGACAGGGAAACTTTGGAAACACCATATATTTT.

This clonotype has a handful of counts. The J gene is TRBJ1-3, the V gene TRBV5-6, with D unresolved. The V and J ends lost 4 bases and 7 bases respectively, with 21 bases between them. The germline gives CDR1 SGHDT, CDR2 YYEEEE. The CDR3 spans 16 residues. For the CDR3, the DNA is TGTGCCAGCAGCATCCGGCAACCCCATGGTATTAACACCATATATTTT. This sequence encodes CASSIRQPHGINTIYF.